The entry below gives a single T cell receptor beta chain sequence along with its context. This sample was included in a study of blood T cells in healthy people across ages. Study details: When template switching was applied, about one barcoded beta molecule was captured per two T cells.

A second PCR, run for roughly 7 to 11 cycles, used a sample-barcoded 5' primer plus a J-beta primer mix. TCRdb re-derived calls from the 5' RACE reads in MiXCR, one entry per CDR3 protein. The data contain more than 1,000,000 distinct CDR3 sequences, under 30% of them singletons. This CDR3 spans 13 amino acids. Germline lookup yields CDR1 MGHRA and CDR2 YSYEKL. Between the trimmed V and J ends, which lost 1 base and 7 bases, there was a span of 11 bases. The sample also formed part of further work on T cells of mothers and their children.

The receptor was derived from a girl aged 2 to 10 in good health. Sample: blood. The V gene is TRBV4-1, the J gene TRBJ2-7, with no clear D. The CDR3 nucleotides are TGCGCCAGCAGCCAAGTTGGAAACAAGGAGCAGTACTTC. Protein: CASSQVGNKEQYF.